These 25 T cell receptor beta chains originate from one sample sequenced in a study of cytomegalovirus exposure and HLA in healthy donors (dated by TCRdb to about 2017). The receptor library was made with the immunoSEQ multiplex PCR assay. The multiplex PCR relied on a mix of 60 forward primers for TCR Vbeta segments and 13 reverse primers for TCR Jbeta segments. TCRdb took this table from immuneACCESS and kept in-frame rearrangements with V and J called. Such tables lack part of the clones; where checked against another copy, unresolved V genes explain under half of the gap, and the rest is unexplained. In all, the sample holds about 140,000 clones, and about 79% of those were seen once. About 2.8% of the sample is held by the ten biggest clonotypes. Sequenced material: PBMCs. These receptor sequences come from a male donor in good health and CMV-seronegative.

The V gene is TRBV7-6, the J gene TRBJ1-3; 8 bases map to TRBD1. Germline assignment: CDR1 SGHVS and CDR2 FNYEAQ. The CDR3 extends over 15 amino acids. Germline trimming cut 5 bases from V and 2 bases from J; bases unmatched to any gene: 5. The DNA of the CDR3 is TGTGCCAGCAGCCGAGACAGGGGCGCTGGAAACACCATATATTTT. Its protein is CASSRDRGAGNTIYF.

This chain uses TRBV5-6 with TRBJ2-7; 7 bases align to TRBD1. Germline V gene lookup returns CDR1 SGHDT and CDR2 YYEEEE. The length of the CDR3 is 15 residues. V was clipped by 2 bases and J by 0 bases; unmatched bases: 5. The CDR3 loop reads CASSFQGVVSYEQYF. In nucleotides, the CDR3 is TGTGCCAGCAGCTTCCAGGGGGTTGTCTCCTACGAGCAGTACTTC.

The chain employs TRBV5-1 and TRBJ2-7, with 7 bases fitting TRBD2. CDR3 length equals 15 residues. Germline trimming cut 4 bases from V and 0 bases from J; bases unmatched to any gene: 7. The germline gives CDR1 SGHRS, CDR2 YFSETQ. CDR3 loop: CASSRTSASSYEQYF. The DNA for the CDR3 is TGCGCCAGCAGCCGAACTAGCGCCAGCTCCTACGAGCAGTACTTC.

The chain is built from TRBV29-1 and TRBJ1-2; no clear D. V was cut by 1 base and J by 1 base, with 10 bases left in between. The CDR3 consists of 14 residues. Germline V gives CDR1 SQVTM, CDR2 ANQGSEA. CDR3 region: CSVEGGALNYGYTF. CDR3 nucleotides: TGCAGCGTTGAAGGGGGAGCCCTTAACTATGGCTACACCTTC.

This clone was observed a few times. The chain has TRBV23-1 and TRBJ2-7, with TRBD1 as a possible D gene (5 bases). TRBV23-1 is given ORF status, its function remaining uncertain. Trimming pared 0 bases from V and 3 bases from J, leaving 12 bases between. This CDR3 spans 15 amino acids. The CDR3 reads CASSQSRRERYEQYF. The CDR3 bases are TGCGCCAGCAGTCAATCCCGCAGGGAACGCTACGAGCAGTACTTC.

The chain uses TRBV7-9 and TRBJ1-2; D is perhaps TRBD1 (5 bases). CDR1 is SEHNR, CDR2 FQNEAQ, per germline (reference sequence). Trimming left V 2 bases short and J 4 bases short, with 11 bases between. The CDR3 covers 14 residues. DNA for the CDR3: TGTGCCAGCAGCTTAAAGGGGCCCACCTATGGCTACACCTTC. As protein: CASSLKGPTYGYTF.

The gene calls are TRBV30 and TRBJ2-5; 12 bases match TRBD2. The germline gives CDR1 GTSNPN, CDR2 SVGIG (reference sequence). CDR3 length: 21 amino acids. The V and J ends lost 5 bases and 3 bases, in that order; junction bases with no gene match: 25. CDR3 residues: CAWALRLAGDRVGNKKETQYF. In nucleotides, the CDR3 is TGTGCCTGGGCTCTGAGACTAGCGGGAGATAGGGTCGGGAATAAAAAAGAGACCCAGTACTTC.

For this clone: The same CDR3 arises from other DNA sequences in this sample as well. The V call is TRBV19, the J call TRBJ2-7; 10 nucleotides match TRBD1. The CDR3 is 14 residues long. Germline CDR1 LNHDA, CDR2 SQIVND (reference sequence). V lost 3 bases, J lost 2 bases, and 1 base stayed unmatched. The CDR3 DNA follows: TGTGCCAGTAGTATTGGACAGGGGGCCTACGAGCAGTACTTC. Translating it yields CASSIGQGAYEQYF.

The chain links TRBV6-1 to TRBJ2-3; 8 nucleotides align to TRBD2. The germline V gene has CDR1 MNHNS and CDR2 SASEGT. The CDR3 is 15 residues long. J gave up 2 bases and V 7 bases, and 8 bases lay outside the gene matches. CDR3 amino acids: CASTTGGPSTDTQYF. The CDR3 bases are TGTGCCAGCACGACGGGGGGGCCTTCCACAGATACGCAGTATTTT.

CDR3 sequence reads: CASSVTGAETGELFF. As DNA, the CDR3 is TGTGCCAGCAGCGTGACAGGGGCCGAGACCGGGGAGCTGTTTTTT. The chain recombines TRBV9 with TRBJ2-2, with 8 bases that match TRBD1. Germline lookup yields CDR1 SGDLS and CDR2 YYNGEE. The J segment lost 5 bases and the V segment lost 2 bases, leaving 5 bases of the junction unmatched. This CDR3 is built from 15 residues. Drawing the rest from reference TRBV9 and TRBJ2-2, the complete variable domain is DSGVTQTPKHLITATGQRVTLRCSPRSGDLSVYWYQQSLDQGLQFLIQYYNGEERAKGNILERFSAQQFPDLHSELNLSSLELGDSALYFCASSVTGAETGELFFGEGSRLTVL.

CDR3 loop: CASSALKGPEQYF. CDR3 in DNA: TGTGCCAGCTCCGCACTAAAGGGGCCCGAGCAGTACTTC. The rearrangement links TRBV18 to TRBJ2-7; D might be TRBD1 (5 bases). The CDR3 covers 13 residues. Trimming stripped 6 bases from V and 6 bases from J, with 15 bases between. The germline gives CDR1 KGHSH, CDR2 LQKENI.

The gene calls are TRBV5-8 and TRBJ1-1, with TRBD1 identical over 7 bases. V trimming: 5 bases; J trimming: 4 bases; junction bases outside the gene matches: 8. This CDR3 region has 14 residues. CDR1 is SGHTS, CDR2 YDEGEE, per germline. CDR3: CASRLRDSVTEAFF. CDR3 in DNA: TGTGCCAGCAGACTACGGGACAGCGTCACTGAAGCTTTCTTT.

The CDR3 region has the DNA TGTGCCAGCAGTGAGTTCGGTCCCTCCTACGAGCAGTACTTC. It translates to CASSEFGPSYEQYF. The chain uses TRBV6-1 and TRBJ2-7; D is unresolved. The CDR3 is 14 residues long. V lost 3 bases and J lost 0, with 9 bases in between. The germline V gene has CDR1 MNHNS and CDR2 SASEGT.

Details on this clone: Other DNA sequences in the same sample also yield this CDR3. The chain couples TRBV5-1 to TRBJ1-1; no reliable D call. Trimming pared 0 bases from V and 3 bases from J, leaving 9 bases between. The length of the CDR3 is 14 residues. Looked up from germline, CDR1 is SGHRS and CDR2 is YFSETQ. The CDR3 loop is CASSLGNGDTEAFF. The DNA of the CDR3 is TGCGCCAGCAGCTTGGGTAACGGGGACACTGAAGCTTTCTTT.

The chain combines TRBV5-1 with TRBJ1-1; possibly TRBD1 for D (6 bases). The germline gives CDR1 SGHRS, CDR2 YFSETQ. The CDR3 has 17 residues. Between the trimmed V and J ends, which lost 1 base and 4 bases, there was a span of 20 bases. CDR3 sequence: CASSLLRPGDLGTEAFF. The CDR3 DNA follows: TGCGCCAGCAGCTTGCTGCGGCCAGGGGATTTGGGCACTGAAGCTTTCTTT.

The J gene is TRBJ1-2, the V gene TRBV6-1; 8 bases line up with TRBD1. From germline, CDR1 is MNHNS and CDR2 SASEGT. CDR3 length: 19 residues. Germline trimming cut 2 bases from V and 4 bases from J; bases unmatched to any gene: 18. CDR3 in amino acids: CASSERVGAGGSRGYGYTF. The CDR3 nucleotides are TGTGCCAGCAGTGAAAGGGTGGGGGCAGGGGGCTCAAGGGGCTATGGCTACACCTTC.

This chain joins TRBV4-1 and TRBJ2-7; 12 bases agree with TRBD2. This CDR3 is built from 18 residues. After removal of 1 base from V and 3 bases from J, the junction contained 10 bases not matched to a gene. From germline, CDR1 is MGHRA and CDR2 YSYEKL. The CDR3 loop reads CASSQVSSGRAFFYEQYF. CDR3 nucleotide sequence: TGCGCCAGCAGCCAAGTCTCTAGCGGGAGGGCCTTTTTCTACGAGCAGTACTTC.

Worth noting for this clone: An end of the junction does not agree with germline; a read error may underlie this. The gene calls are TRBV7-7 and TRBJ1-1; 7 bases align to TRBD1. This CDR3 spans 15 amino acids. Germline CDR1 reads SSHAT; CDR2 reads FNYEAQ (reference sequence). CDR3 residues: CASSTTRVGQPEAFF. The CDR3, as DNA: TGTGCTAGCAGCACCACACGCGTGGGACAGCCTGAAGCTTTCTTT.

The DNA of the CDR3 is TGTGCCAGCAGCTTAGGGGGCGGGGGCATCAATGAGCAGTTCTTC. It yields the protein CASSLGGGGINEQFF. The chain links TRBV7-3 to TRBJ2-1, with D tentatively TRBD2 (7 bases). V shed 2 bases and J shed 6 bases, with 14 bases lying between them. The CDR3 is 15 amino acids. Germline CDR1 and CDR2: SGHTA and FQGTGA. Looking up the rest from reference TRBV7-3 and TRBJ2-1 gives the full variable domain: GAGVSQTPSNKVTEKGKYVELRCDPISGHTALYWYRQSLGQGPEFLIYFQGTGAADDSGLPNDRFFAVRPEGSVSTLKIQRTERGDSAVYLCASSLGGGGINEQFFGPGTRLTVL.

This clone was found a few times. The chain is built from TRBV9 and TRBJ2-7, with TRBD1 matching 8 bases. The trim removed 3 bases at V and 6 bases at J, leaving 8 bases unmatched. This CDR3 region has 14 residues. Germline CDR1 is SGDLS and CDR2 is YYNGEE. CDR3 coding DNA: TGTGCCAGCAGCGGGTTAACAGGGGGAGGCGAGCAGTACTTC. Its translation is CASSGLTGGGEQYF.

The genes are TRBV4-1 and TRBJ2-3, with 9 nucleotides matching TRBD2. The CDR3 is 17 amino acids. Losses at the gene ends were 1 base for V and 5 bases for J; bases not matched to a gene: 10. From germline, CDR1 is MGHRA and CDR2 YSYEKL. CDR3 nucleotides: TGCGCCAGCAGCCAAGGCCCAGCGGGGGGCGGAGGAGATACGCAGTATTTT. Translating it yields CASSQGPAGGGGDTQYF.

This chain connects TRBV5-1 to TRBJ2-5, with D perhaps TRBD1 (6 bases). V shed 4 bases and J shed 5 bases, with 18 bases lying between them. Germline assignment: CDR1 SGHRS and CDR2 YFSETQ. There are 15 residues in the CDR3. The CDR3 DNA reads as TGCGCCAGCAGCGGAACAGGGACCGGGGTGGAGACCCAGTACTTC. It specifies CASSGTGTGVETQYF.

Only one count was recorded for this clone. This chain uses TRBV5-5 with TRBJ2-2; D ambiguous. Trimming left V 1 base short and J 6 bases short, with 7 bases between. Germline values: CDR1 SGHKS, CDR2 YYEKEE (reference sequence). CDR3 length equals 13 residues. CDR3 nucleotide sequence: TGTGCCAGCAGCTTGTCAGAATCCGGGGAGCTGTTTTTT. It translates to CASSLSESGELFF.

This clone was detected a few times. The rearrangement uses TRBV27 and TRBJ2-7; 7 positions match TRBD2. Germline CDR1 is MNHEY and CDR2 is SMNVEV (reference sequence). The ends lost 4 bases at V and 2 bases at J; junction bases unmatched: 5. This CDR3 is built from 14 residues. The CDR3: CASSSSGGPYEQYF. In DNA form, the CDR3 reads TGTGCCAGCAGTTCATCGGGGGGACCCTACGAGCAGTACTTC.

This chain uses TRBV7-2 with TRBJ2-1; 7 bases align to TRBD2. The germline CDR1 and CDR2 sequences are SGHTA and FQGNSA. After removal of 3 bases from V and 8 bases from J, the junction contained 10 bases not matched to a gene. This CDR3 region has 15 residues. The CDR3 here is CASSLTSLRMDEQFF. As DNA, the CDR3 is TGTGCCAGCAGCTTGACTAGCCTCAGGATGGATGAGCAGTTCTTC.